Following are 26 T cell receptor beta chains from one sample sequenced in a study of blood T cell repertoires in COVID-19. Some clones are missing from TCRdb's copy, which holds only in-frame ones; the method was immunoSEQ multiplex PCR. The data hold more than 95,000 clones, with around 80% observed a single time. The sequenced sample was peripheral blood. Receptor source: a man older than 75 with active or convalescent COVID-19.

CDR3 residues: CASSSDRGLTGELFF. The CDR3 nucleotides read TGTGCCAGCAGCTCTGACAGGGGGCTGACCGGGGAGCTGTTTTTT. The V call is TRBV7-9, the J call TRBJ2-2, with 10 bases fitting TRBD1. V was pared by 4 bases and J by 5 bases, with 4 bases of the junction left unmatched. This CDR3 is built from 15 residues. Per the germline V gene, CDR1 is SEHNR and CDR2 is FQNEAQ (reference sequence).

Written as DNA, the CDR3 is TGTGCCAGTAGTCTTGGGGGCCCTAATGAAAAACTGTTTTTT. Its protein product is CASSLGGPNEKLFF. This sequence joins TRBV19 and TRBJ1-4; TRBD1 is a possible D gene (6 bases). V dropped 5 bases and J dropped 3 bases, with 10 bases sitting between them. The CDR3 consists of 14 residues. Germline lookup yields CDR1 LNHDA and CDR2 SQIVND (reference sequence).

The chain employs TRBV7-2 and TRBJ2-1, with TRBD1 as a possible D gene (6 bases). V lost 1 base and J lost 0, with 7 bases in between. The V gene's germline CDR1 is SGHTA and CDR2 FQGNSA. The CDR3 covers 15 residues. The CDR3 reads CASSLGTVSYNEQFF. Written as DNA, the CDR3 is TGTGCCAGCAGCTTAGGGACAGTCTCCTACAATGAGCAGTTCTTC.

About this clone: Other nucleotide sequences in the sample specify the same CDR3. This chain uses TRBV5-1 with TRBJ2-2; TRBD2 matches 9 bases. The CDR3 runs 15 residues. From germline, CDR1 is SGHRS and CDR2 YFSETQ. Trimming at V came to 3 bases and at J to 3 bases, leaving 3 bases not matched to a gene. The DNA for the CDR3 is TGCGCCAGCAGCTACTTAGCGGGGGACACCGGGGAGCTGTTTTTT. As protein: CASSYLAGDTGELFF. The complete variable domain, with remaining parts taken from reference TRBV5-1 and TRBJ2-2, reads KAGVTQTPRYLIKTRGQQVTLSCSPISGHRSVSWYQQTPGQGLQFLFEYFSETQRNKGNFPGRFSGRQFSNSRSEMNVSTLELGDSALYLCASSYLAGDTGELFFGEGSRLTVL.

The V call is TRBV9, the J call TRBJ2-3; D call uncertain. V was shortened by 2 bases and J by 4 bases, with 8 bases between the two germline ends. Germline CDR1 reads SGDLS; CDR2 reads YYNGEE. The CDR3 loop spans 13 amino acids. Written as DNA, the CDR3 is TGTGCCAGCAGCGTCGGTCTCCCAGATACGCAGTATTTT. It codes for CASSVGLPDTQYF.

V is TRBV4-1 and J is TRBJ2-1, with unresolved D. The V gene lost 0 bases and the J gene lost 7 bases, with 10 bases spanning the gap. This CDR3 is built from 14 residues. Germline V gene sequence: CDR1 MGHRA, CDR2 YSYEKL. CDR3: CASSQETGWNEQFF. CDR3 nucleotides: TGCGCCAGCAGCCAAGAGACGGGTTGGAATGAGCAGTTCTTC.

This sequence joins TRBV7-9 and TRBJ2-1; 11 bases are a match to TRBD2. V shed 2 bases and J 8 bases; nucleotides not matched to a gene: 8. The CDR3 runs 16 residues. Germline values: CDR1 SEHNR, CDR2 FQNEAQ (reference sequence). The CDR3 bases are TGTGCCAGCAGCTTATGGCTAGCGGGGGGCGTGGATGAGCAGTTCTTC. Protein product: CASSLWLAGGVDEQFF.

The rearrangement joins TRBV6-4 to TRBJ1-2, with D perhaps matching TRBD1 (5 bases). CDR3 length: 13 amino acids. V dropped 3 bases and J dropped 8 bases, with 13 bases sitting between them. CDR1 is MRHNA and CDR2 is SNTAGT in the germline V gene. The chain's CDR3 is CASSEGGGGGYTF. The CDR3 DNA is TGTGCCAGCAGTGAAGGCGGGGGTGGAGGCTACACCTTC.

The sample holds a few counts of this clone. The V gene is TRBV6-5, the J gene TRBJ2-5; D may be TRBD2 (5 bases). Germline loops: CDR1 MNHEY, CDR2 SVGAGI. V dropped 4 bases and J dropped 5 bases, with 17 bases sitting between them. The CDR3 has 15 amino acids. CDR3 sequence: CASSLRTRRTETQYF. In nucleotides, the CDR3 is TGTGCCAGCAGTTTAAGGACTCGTCGGACGGAGACCCAGTACTTC.

DNA for the CDR3: TGTGCCAGCAGCACCGGGACAGGGGGGGAGACCCAGTACTTC. It codes for CASSTGTGGETQYF. The chain joins TRBV5-6 to TRBJ2-5, with 11 bases that match TRBD1. Germline trimming cut 4 bases from V and 5 bases from J; bases unmatched to any gene: 4. The CDR3 covers 14 residues. CDR1 SGHDT and CDR2 YYEEEE come from the germline V gene.

The chain is built from TRBV6-5 and TRBJ1-1; D not resolved. In germline, CDR1 is MNHEY, CDR2 SVGAGI. The CDR3 contains 14 residues. The V gene lost 8 bases and the J gene lost 0 bases, with 13 bases spanning the gap. The CDR3 sequence: CASARGFLNTEAFF. For the CDR3, the DNA is TGTGCCAGCGCGAGAGGGTTTTTGAACACTGAAGCTTTCTTT.

The chain uses TRBV5-1 and TRBJ2-3; 14 nucleotides agree with TRBD2. Germline CDR1 is SGHRS and CDR2 is YFSETQ. The CDR3 runs 16 residues. Losses at the gene ends were 3 bases for V and 2 bases for J; bases not matched to a gene: 2. The chain's CDR3 is CASSSGLAGATDTQYF. The CDR3 coding sequence is TGCGCCAGCAGCTCGGGACTAGCGGGGGCCACAGATACGCAGTATTTT.

This chain connects TRBV4-1 to TRBJ2-3, with 10 bases aligning to TRBD2. Per germline, CDR1 MGHRA and CDR2 YSYEKL. J gave up 5 bases and V 0 bases, and 8 bases lay outside the gene matches. This CDR3 comprises 17 residues. The CDR3 protein is CASSQDTSGGAGDTQYF. The CDR3 DNA reads TGCGCCAGCAGCCAAGATACCAGCGGGGGGGCTGGAGATACGCAGTATTTT.

The gene calls are TRBV5-1 and TRBJ2-5, with D possibly matching TRBD1 (6 bases). Germline V gene data show CDR1 as SGHRS and CDR2 as YFSETQ. V lost 4 bases and J 3 bases, leaving 13 bases between the germline ends. CDR3 length: 14 amino acids. The CDR3 region is CASSLGTPEETQYF. The CDR3 region has the DNA TGCGCCAGCAGCCTCGGGACACCCGAAGAGACCCAGTACTTC.

This chain links TRBV10-3 with TRBJ2-3; 9 bases line up with TRBD2. Trimming cost V 9 bases and J 5 bases; bases outside gene matches: 6. The germline V gene has CDR1 ENHRY and CDR2 SYGVKD. The CDR3 covers 13 residues. CDR3 nucleotide sequence: TGTGCCATTAGCGGGGGATCGGAAGATACGCAGTATTTT. Amino acid sequence: CAISGGSEDTQYF.

The chain combines TRBV14 with TRBJ2-4; 7 nucleotides line up with TRBD1. V lost 2 bases, J lost 8 bases, and 3 bases stayed unmatched. The CDR3 has 13 residues. The germline V gene has CDR1 SGHDN and CDR2 FVKESK. The CDR3 DNA reads TGTGCCAGCAGCCAATCAGGGGGAGACATTCAGTACTTC. This codes for CASSQSGGDIQYF.

V gene TRBV7-6 combines with J gene TRBJ1-3, with 7 nucleotides matching TRBD1. With 7 bases clipped from V and 6 bases from J, the junction kept 21 bases outside the gene matches. Germline CDR1 and CDR2: SGHVS and FNYEAQ. The CDR3 totals 18 residues. The CDR3 bases are TGTGCCAGCAACATATACCGGTTAGGGACAGATGAGGAAAACACCATATATTTT. It translates to CASNIYRLGTDEENTIYF.

The V and J genes are TRBV5-4 and TRBJ2-2; D uncertain. V was pared by 4 bases and J by 6 bases, with 10 bases between. CDR1 is SGHNT, CDR2 YYREEE, per germline (reference sequence). The CDR3 is 13 residues long. The CDR3 region is CASSVGQAGELFF. The CDR3 coding sequence is TGTGCCAGCAGCGTCGGTCAAGCCGGGGAGCTGTTTTTT.

The genes are TRBV4-2 and TRBJ1-3, with D possibly TRBD1 on 5 matching bases. The V end was cut by 1 base, the J end by 8 bases, with 9 bases between. The CDR3 loop spans 13 amino acids. The germline gives CDR1 LGHNA, CDR2 YNFKEQ. The CDR3 nucleotides read TGTGCCAGCAGCCAAGGTCAGGGTGACACCATATATTTT. Protein sequence: CASSQGQGDTIYF.

The chain carries TRBV19 and TRBJ2-7; D remains unclear. The CDR3 has 14 residues. Trimming shortened V by 4 bases and J by 3 bases, and 13 bases separated the two germline ends. From germline, CDR1 is LNHDA and CDR2 SQIVND (reference sequence). Here the CDR3 reads CASSKTRLSYEQYF. In DNA, the CDR3 is TGTGCCAGTAGTAAAACGCGGTTGAGCTACGAGCAGTACTTC.

The chain carries TRBV11-2 and TRBJ1-5; 8 bases are a match to TRBD1. The germline V gene has CDR1 SGHAT and CDR2 FQNNGV. Trimming removed 5 bases from V and 2 bases from J; junction bases left unmatched: 8. This CDR3 is built from 16 residues. The CDR3 reads CASSAGQGGGNQPQHF. CDR3 nucleotides: TGTGCCAGCAGCGCCGGACAGGGTGGGGGCAATCAGCCCCAGCATTTT.

The CDR3 loop reads CASSYAASGGPRETQYF. CDR3 nucleotide sequence: TGTGCCAGCAGTTACGCGGCTAGCGGGGGCCCTCGGGAGACCCAGTACTTC. The J gene is TRBJ2-5, the V gene TRBV6-2 or TRBV6-3; 10 bases fit TRBD2. CDR1 and CDR2 from the germline V gene are MNHEY and SVGEGT. With 2 bases clipped from V and 5 bases from J, the junction kept 11 bases outside the gene matches. The length of the CDR3 is 17 residues.

The chain carries TRBV16 and TRBJ2-3; D not resolved. Germline V CDR1 and CDR2: KGHSY, FQNENV. The CDR3 has 13 residues. Between the trimmed V and J ends, which lost 0 bases and 3 bases, there was a span of 4 bases. CDR3 sequence reads: CASSQSATDTQYF. The CDR3 coding sequence is TGTGCCAGCAGCCAATCGGCAACAGATACGCAGTATTTT.

The J gene is TRBJ2-1, the V gene TRBV2; 13 nucleotides line up with TRBD2. Germline V gene sequence: CDR1 SNHLY, CDR2 FYNNEI. V shed 7 bases and J 4 bases; nucleotides not matched to a gene: 4. The CDR3 loop spans 15 amino acids. CDR3 nucleotide sequence: TGTGCCAGCACCGCACTAGCGGGGGGGTACAATGAGCAGTTCTTC. Translated: CASTALAGGYNEQFF. Using reference TRBV2 and TRBJ2-1 for the parts outside the CDR3, the full variable domain is EPEVTQTPSHQVTQMGQEVILRCVPISNHLYFYWYRQILGQKVEFLVSFYNNEISEKSEIFDDQFSVERPDGSNFTLKIRSTKLEDSAMYFCASTALAGGYNEQFFGPGTRLTVL.

The chain joins TRBV4-3 to TRBJ1-2; D is uncertain. CDR1 and CDR2 (germline): LGHNA, YSLEER. The CDR3 spans 15 residues. V was shortened by 0 bases and J by 0 bases, with 8 bases between the two germline ends. The CDR3 loop reads CASSQDRLANYGYTF. In DNA, the CDR3 is TGCGCCAGCAGCCAAGATCGGTTAGCTAACTATGGCTACACCTTC.

This chain links TRBV7-3 with TRBJ2-3; D unresolved. The CDR3 has 14 residues. Germline V gives CDR1 SGHTA, CDR2 FQGTGA. Trimming cost V 5 bases and J 3 bases, with 12 bases left between them. The CDR3 sequence: CASSLRGPTDTQYF. DNA for the CDR3: TGTGCCAGCAGCCTGCGCGGCCCTACAGATACGCAGTATTTT.